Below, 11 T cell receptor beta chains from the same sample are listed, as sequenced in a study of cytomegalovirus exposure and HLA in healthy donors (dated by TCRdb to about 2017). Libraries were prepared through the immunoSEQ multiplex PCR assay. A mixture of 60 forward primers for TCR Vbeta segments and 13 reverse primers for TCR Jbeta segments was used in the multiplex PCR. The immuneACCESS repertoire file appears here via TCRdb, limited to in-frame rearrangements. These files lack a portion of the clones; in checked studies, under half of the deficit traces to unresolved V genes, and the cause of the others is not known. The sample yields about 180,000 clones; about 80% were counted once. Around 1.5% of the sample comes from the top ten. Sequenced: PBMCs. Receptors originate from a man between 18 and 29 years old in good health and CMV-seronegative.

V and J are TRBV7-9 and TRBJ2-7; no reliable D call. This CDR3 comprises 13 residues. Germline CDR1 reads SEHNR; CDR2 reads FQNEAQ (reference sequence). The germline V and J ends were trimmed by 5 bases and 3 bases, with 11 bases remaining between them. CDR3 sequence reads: CASSNLPNYEQYF. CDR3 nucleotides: TGTGCCAGCAGCAACCTACCCAACTACGAGCAGTACTTC.

This CDR3 reads CASSLVNPKAGVYYNEQFF. The CDR3 region has the DNA TGTGCCAGCAGCTTAGTGAACCCAAAAGCGGGAGTTTACTACAATGAGCAGTTCTTC. The rearrangement joins TRBV11-3 to TRBJ2-1; 8 nucleotides line up with TRBD2. The CDR3 is 19 residues long. Germline V gene lookup returns CDR1 SGHNT and CDR2 YENEEA. Germline trimming cut 1 base from V and 3 bases from J; bases unmatched to any gene: 14.

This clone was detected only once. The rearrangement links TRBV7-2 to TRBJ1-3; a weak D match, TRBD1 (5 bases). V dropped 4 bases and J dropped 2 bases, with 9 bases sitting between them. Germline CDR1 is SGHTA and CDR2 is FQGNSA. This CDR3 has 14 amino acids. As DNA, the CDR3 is TGTGCCAGCAGCTCAACAGGACCTGGAAACACCATATATTTT. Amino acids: CASSSTGPGNTIYF.

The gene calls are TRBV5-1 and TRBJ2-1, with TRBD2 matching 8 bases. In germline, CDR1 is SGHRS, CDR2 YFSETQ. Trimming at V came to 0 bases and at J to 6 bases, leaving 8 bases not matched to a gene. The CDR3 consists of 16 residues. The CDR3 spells CASSLGLAISLNEQFF. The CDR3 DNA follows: TGCGCCAGCAGCTTGGGACTAGCGATATCCCTCAATGAGCAGTTCTTC. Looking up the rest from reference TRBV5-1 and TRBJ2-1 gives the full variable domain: KAGVTQTPRYLIKTRGQQVTLSCSPISGHRSVSWYQQTPGQGLQFLFEYFSETQRNKGNFPGRFSGRQFSNSRSEMNVSTLELGDSALYLCASSLGLAISLNEQFFGPGTRLTVL.

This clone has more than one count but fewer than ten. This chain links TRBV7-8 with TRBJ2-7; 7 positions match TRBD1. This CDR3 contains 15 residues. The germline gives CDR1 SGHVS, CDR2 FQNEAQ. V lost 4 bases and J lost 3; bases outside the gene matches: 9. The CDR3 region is CASSSDRTSNYEQYF. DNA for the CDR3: TGTGCCAGCAGCTCGGACAGGACTTCTAACTACGAGCAGTACTTC.

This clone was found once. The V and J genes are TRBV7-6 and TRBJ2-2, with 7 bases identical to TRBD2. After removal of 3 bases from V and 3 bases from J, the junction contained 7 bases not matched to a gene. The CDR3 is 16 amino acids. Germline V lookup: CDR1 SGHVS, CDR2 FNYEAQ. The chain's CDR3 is CASSFVAGGDTGELFF. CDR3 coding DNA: TGTGCCAGCAGCTTTGTAGCGGGCGGGGACACCGGGGAGCTGTTTTTT.

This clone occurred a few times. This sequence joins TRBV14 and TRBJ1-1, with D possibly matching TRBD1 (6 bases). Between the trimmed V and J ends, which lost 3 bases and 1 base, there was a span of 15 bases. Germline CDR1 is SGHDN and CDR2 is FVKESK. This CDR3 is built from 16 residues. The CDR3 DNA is TGTGCCAGCAGCCATGAATACAGGGTTAAGAACACTGAAGCTTTCTTT. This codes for CASSHEYRVKNTEAFF.

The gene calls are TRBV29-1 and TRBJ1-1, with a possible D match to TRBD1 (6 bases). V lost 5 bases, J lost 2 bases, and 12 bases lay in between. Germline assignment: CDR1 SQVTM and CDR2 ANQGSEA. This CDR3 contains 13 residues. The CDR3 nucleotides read TGCAGCGTTATCCGGACAGCAAACACTGAAGCTTTCTTT. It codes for CSVIRTANTEAFF.

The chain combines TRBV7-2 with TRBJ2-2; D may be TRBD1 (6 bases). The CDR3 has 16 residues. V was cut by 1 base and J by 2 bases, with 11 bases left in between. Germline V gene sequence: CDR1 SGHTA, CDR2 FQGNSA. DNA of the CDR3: TGTGCCAGCAGCTTAGTTGGGGGCTCAAACACCGGGGAGCTGTTTTTT. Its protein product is CASSLVGGSNTGELFF.

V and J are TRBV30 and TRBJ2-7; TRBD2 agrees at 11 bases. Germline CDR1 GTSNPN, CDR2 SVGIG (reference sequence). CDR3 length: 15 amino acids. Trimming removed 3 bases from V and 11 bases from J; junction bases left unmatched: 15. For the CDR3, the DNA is TGTGCCTGGAGCCATAAGGGACTAGCGGATGTTGTTAAGTACTTC. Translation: CAWSHKGLADVVKYF. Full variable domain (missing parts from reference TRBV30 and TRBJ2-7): SQTIHQWPATLVQPVGSPLSLECTVEGTSNPNLYWYRQAAGRGLQLLFYSVGIGQISSEVPQNLSASRPQDRQFILSSKKLLLSDSGFYLCAWSHKGLADVVKYFGPGTRLTVT.

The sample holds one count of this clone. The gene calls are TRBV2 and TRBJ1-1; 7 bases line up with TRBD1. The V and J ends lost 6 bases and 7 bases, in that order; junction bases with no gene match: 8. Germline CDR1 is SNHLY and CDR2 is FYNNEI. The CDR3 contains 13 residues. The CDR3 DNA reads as TGTGCCAGCAGCGGGACAGTAGAGAATGAAGCTTTCTTT. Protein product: CASSGTVENEAFF. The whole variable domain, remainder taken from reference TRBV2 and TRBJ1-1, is EPEVTQTPSHQVTQMGQEVILRCVPISNHLYFYWYRQILGQKVEFLVSFYNNEISEKSEIFDDQFSVERPDGSNFTLKIRSTKLEDSAMYFCASSGTVENEAFFGQGTRLTVV.